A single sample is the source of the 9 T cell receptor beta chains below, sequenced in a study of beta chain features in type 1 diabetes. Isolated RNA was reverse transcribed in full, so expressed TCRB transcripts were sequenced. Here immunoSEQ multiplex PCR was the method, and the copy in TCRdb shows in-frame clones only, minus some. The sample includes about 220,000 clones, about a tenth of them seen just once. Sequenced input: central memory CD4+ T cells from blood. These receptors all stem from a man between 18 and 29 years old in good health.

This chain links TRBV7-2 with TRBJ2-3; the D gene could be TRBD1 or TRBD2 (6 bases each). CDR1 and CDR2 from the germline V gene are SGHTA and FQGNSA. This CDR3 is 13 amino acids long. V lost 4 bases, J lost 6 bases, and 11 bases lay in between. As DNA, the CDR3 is TGTGCCAGCAGCTCGCAGGGGAGGGATACGCAGTATTTT. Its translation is CASSSQGRDTQYF.

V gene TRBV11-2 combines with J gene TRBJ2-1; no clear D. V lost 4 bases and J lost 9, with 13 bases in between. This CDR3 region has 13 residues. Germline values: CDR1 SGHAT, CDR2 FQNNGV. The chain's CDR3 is CASSSPSASEQFF. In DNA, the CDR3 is TGTGCCAGCAGCTCTCCGTCGGCAAGTGAGCAGTTCTTC.

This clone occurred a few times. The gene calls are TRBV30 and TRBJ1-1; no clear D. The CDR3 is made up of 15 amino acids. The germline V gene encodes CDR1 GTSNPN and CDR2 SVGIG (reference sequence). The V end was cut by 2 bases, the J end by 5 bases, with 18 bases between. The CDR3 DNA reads TGTGCCTGGAGTCGCGCCAGCTTTTCGGCGACTGAAGCTTTCTTT. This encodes CAWSRASFSATEAFF.

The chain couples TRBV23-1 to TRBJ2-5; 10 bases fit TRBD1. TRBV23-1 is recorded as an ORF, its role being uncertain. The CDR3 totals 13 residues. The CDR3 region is CAGDRGPLETQYF. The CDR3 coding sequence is TGCGCGGGGGACAGGGGTCCCTTGGAGACCCAGTACTTC.

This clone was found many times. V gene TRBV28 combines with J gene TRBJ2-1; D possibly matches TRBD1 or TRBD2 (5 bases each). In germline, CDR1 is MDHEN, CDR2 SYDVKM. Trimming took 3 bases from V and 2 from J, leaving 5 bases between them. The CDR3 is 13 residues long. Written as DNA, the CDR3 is TGTGCCAGCAGTTTGGGACCCTACAATGAGCAGTTCTTC. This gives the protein CASSLGPYNEQFF.

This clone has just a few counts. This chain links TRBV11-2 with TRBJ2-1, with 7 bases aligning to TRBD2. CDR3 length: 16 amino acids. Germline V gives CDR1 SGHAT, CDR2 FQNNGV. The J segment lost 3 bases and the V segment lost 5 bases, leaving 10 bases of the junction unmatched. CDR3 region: CASSVVRREFYNEQFF. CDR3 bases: TGTGCCAGCAGCGTAGTTCGGCGGGAGTTCTACAATGAGCAGTTCTTC.

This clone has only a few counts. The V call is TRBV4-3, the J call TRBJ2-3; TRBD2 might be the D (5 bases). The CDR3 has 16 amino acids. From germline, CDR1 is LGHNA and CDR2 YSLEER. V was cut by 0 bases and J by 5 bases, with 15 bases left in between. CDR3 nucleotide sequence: TGCGCCAGCAGCCAAGATGTGAGAACTAGGGAAGATACGCAGTATTTT. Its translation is CASSQDVRTREDTQYF.

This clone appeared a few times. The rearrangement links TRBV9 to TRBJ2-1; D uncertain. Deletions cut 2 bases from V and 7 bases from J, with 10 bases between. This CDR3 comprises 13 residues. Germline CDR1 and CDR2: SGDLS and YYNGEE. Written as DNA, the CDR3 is TGTGCCAGCAGCGTCCGGGCCGTGAATGAGCAGTTCTTC. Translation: CASSVRAVNEQFF.

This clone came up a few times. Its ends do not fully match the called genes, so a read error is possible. CDR3 amino acids: CASSQGGNTDTQYF. In nucleotides, the CDR3 is TGCGCCAGCAGCCAAGGTGGGAACACAGATACGCAGTATTTT. This sequence joins TRBV5-4 and TRBJ2-3; the D is unclear. The CDR3 loop spans 14 amino acids. CDR1 and CDR2 from the germline V gene are SGHNT and YYREEE (reference sequence).